This T cell receptor beta chain was sequenced during a study of blood T cell repertoires in COVID-19. As for the study in general: COVID-19 samples, acute and convalescent, were from the United States, Italy and Spain. PBMCs, B-cell-depleted T cells, or T cells provided the cDNA or gDNA that made up the material.

Sequencing was performed with immunoSEQ multiplex PCR; in TCRdb, only in-frame clones are kept and a portion is missing. The table shows about 210,000 clones, with 82% occurring only once. Sequencing was done on a sample of peripheral blood. The sequence was collected from a woman aged 40 to 50 with acute or convalescent COVID-19.

The CDR3, as DNA: TGTGCCAGCAGCTCCCGCCCGGCCGCGGAGGAGCAGTTCTTC. Protein: CASSSRPAAEEQFF. This chain joins TRBV11-1 and TRBJ2-1, with unresolved D. Trimming shortened V by 4 bases and J by 10 bases, and 17 bases separated the two germline ends. Germline V gene data show CDR1 as SGHAT and CDR2 as FQDESV (reference sequence). The CDR3 is 14 residues long.